The 16 T cell receptor beta chains below all came from one sample that was sequenced in a study of blood T cell repertoires in COVID-19. The assay was immunoSEQ multiplex PCR, and TCRdb's table has in-frame clones only and misses some. The sample contains roughly 160,000 clones, over 75% of which appear only once. Input material: PBMCs or T cells enriched from blood (not recorded which). These receptors all come from a woman aged 40 to 50 with acute COVID-19.

The chain employs TRBV27 and TRBJ2-5, with 11 positions matching TRBD2. The length of the CDR3 is 16 residues. Germline values: CDR1 MNHEY, CDR2 SMNVEV (reference sequence). V was clipped by 3 bases and J by 2 bases; unmatched bases: 5. The CDR3 loop reads CASSLTSGTRQETQYF. The CDR3 coding sequence is TGTGCCAGCAGTTTGACTAGCGGGACGCGGCAAGAGACCCAGTACTTC.

The chain couples TRBV30 to TRBJ1-1; perhaps TRBD1 as D (6 bases). This CDR3 spans 15 amino acids. Per the germline V gene, CDR1 is GTSNPN and CDR2 is SVGIG (reference sequence). Trimming left V 2 bases short and J 0 bases short, with 13 bases between. CDR3 residues: CAWSPTGGMNTEAFF. CDR3 coding DNA: TGTGCCTGGAGTCCGACAGGCGGTATGAACACTGAAGCTTTCTTT.

The J gene is TRBJ2-3, the V gene TRBV19; 12 bases line up with TRBD2. The germline CDR1 and CDR2 sequences are LNHDA and SQIVND (reference sequence). With 6 bases clipped from V and 5 bases from J, the junction kept 12 bases outside the gene matches. The CDR3 is 17 residues long. The chain's CDR3 is CASSLTRLAGVGDTQYF. The CDR3 DNA is TGTGCCAGTAGCCTTACCAGACTAGCGGGAGTAGGAGATACGCAGTATTTT.

The rearrangement links TRBV7-9 to TRBJ1-2; TRBD1 matches at 9 bases. Looked up from germline, CDR1 is SEHNR and CDR2 is FQNEAQ (reference sequence). The CDR3 has 14 residues. Trimming at V came to 3 bases and at J to 8 bases, leaving 7 bases not matched to a gene. The CDR3 region is CASSFSGTGSGYTF. CDR3 bases: TGTGCCAGCAGCTTTTCCGGGACAGGGAGCGGCTACACCTTC. Full variable domain (missing parts from reference TRBV7-9 and TRBJ1-2): DTGVSQNPRHKITKRGQNVTFRCDPISEHNRLYWYRQTLGQGPEFLTYFQNEAQLEKSRLLSDRFSAERPKGSFSTLEIQRTEQGDSAMYLCASSFSGTGSGYTFGSGTRLTVV.

The J gene is TRBJ1-2, the V gene TRBV18; D remains ambiguous. The CDR3 extends over 13 amino acids. The germline V gene encodes CDR1 KGHSH and CDR2 LQKENI. The V and J ends lost 2 bases and 4 bases respectively, with 8 bases between them. CDR3 region: CASSPLGSYGYTF. The CDR3 bases are TGTGCCAGCTCACCATTGGGGAGCTATGGCTACACCTTC.

The V call is TRBV5-6, the J call TRBJ1-1, with D hard to call. Between the trimmed V and J ends, which lost 1 base and 3 bases, there was a span of 4 bases. The CDR3 sequence is 12 residues long. Germline CDR1 SGHDT, CDR2 YYEEEE. The CDR3 region has the DNA TGTGCCAGCAGCTTGAGCCACACTGAAGCTTTCTTT. This gives the protein CASSLSHTEAFF.

In its sample, this clone was seen once. V gene TRBV4-1 combines with J gene TRBJ2-2; possibly TRBD2 for D (6 bases). The V end lost 4 bases, the J end lost 2 bases, and 14 bases lay between the germline ends. The CDR3 length is 16 residues. Germline values: CDR1 MGHRA, CDR2 YSYEKL. The CDR3 protein is CASSPTPGLNTGELFF. The CDR3 nucleotides are TGCGCCAGCAGCCCAACGCCGGGACTCAACACCGGGGAGCTGTTTTTT.

The rearrangement joins TRBV30 to TRBJ1-1; 7 bases are shared with TRBD1. The CDR3 covers 13 residues. Unmatched junction bases numbered 4, after V lost 2 bases and J lost 4 bases. Germline V gives CDR1 GTSNPN, CDR2 SVGIG (reference sequence). The CDR3 coding sequence is TGTGCCTGGAGTCCGACAGGGTTCACTGAAGCTTTCTTT. Its translation: CAWSPTGFTEAFF.

The genes are TRBV4-2 and TRBJ2-1, with TRBD2 matching over 13 bases. V trimming: 1 base; J trimming: 4 bases; junction bases outside the gene matches: 1. Germline CDR1 reads LGHNA; CDR2 reads YNFKEQ. The CDR3 runs 16 residues. DNA for the CDR3: TGTGCCAGCAGCCAAGGACTAGCGGGAGGATACAATGAGCAGTTCTTC. It codes for CASSQGLAGGYNEQFF.

The chain employs TRBV30 and TRBJ2-3, with D uncertain. The CDR3 sequence is 12 residues long. CDR1 and CDR2 from the germline V gene are GTSNPN and SVGIG (reference sequence). The V end lost 3 bases, the J end lost 2 bases, and 6 bases lay between the germline ends. CDR3 in amino acids: CAWSFVTDTQYF. The CDR3 bases are TGTGCCTGGAGCTTTGTCACAGATACGCAGTATTTT.

J is TRBJ1-2 and V is TRBV28; the match to TRBD1 covers 7 bases. The length of the CDR3 is 14 residues. The trim removed 5 bases at V and 4 bases at J, leaving 7 bases unmatched. CDR1 is MDHEN and CDR2 is SYDVKM in the germline V gene. Here the CDR3 reads CASSLGGPSYGYTF. The CDR3 DNA reads as TGTGCCAGCAGTCTAGGGGGCCCTTCCTATGGCTACACCTTC.

This rearrangement joins TRBV25-1 to TRBJ2-5; TRBD1 is a possible D gene (5 bases). Germline assignment: CDR1 MGHDK and CDR2 SYGVNS. This CDR3 is 16 amino acids long. V dropped 0 bases and J dropped 2 bases, with 13 bases sitting between them. The CDR3 is CASSEYKGANQETQYF. In DNA, the CDR3 is TGTGCCAGCAGTGAATATAAAGGGGCGAATCAAGAGACCCAGTACTTC.

CDR3 residues: CASSRGVSGNTIYF. The CDR3 DNA reads as TGTGCCAGTAGTAGAGGTGTATCTGGAAACACCATATATTTT. J is TRBJ1-3 and V is TRBV19; D gene uncertain. Germline V gene sequence: CDR1 LNHDA, CDR2 SQIVND (reference sequence). Trimming cost V 4 bases and J 1 base, with 8 bases left between them. CDR3 length: 14 residues.

CDR3 sequence reads: CASKGQGAYNEQFF. The CDR3 nucleotides are TGTGCCAGCAAGGGACAGGGTGCCTACAATGAGCAGTTCTTC. The chain is built from TRBV7-2 and TRBJ2-1; TRBD1 aligns across 9 bases. Germline V gives CDR1 SGHTA, CDR2 FQGNSA. V lost 7 bases to trimming and J lost 2 bases; unmatched junction nucleotides: 3. The CDR3 spans 14 residues.

The V and J genes are TRBV7-2 and TRBJ1-2; D remains unclear. Trimming cost V 3 bases and J 7 bases, with 12 bases left between them. Germline lookup yields CDR1 SGHTA and CDR2 FQGNSA. CDR3 length: 13 residues. The CDR3 nucleotides read TGTGCCAGCAGCTTCGCCGGGCGGGGTGGCTACACCTTC. Protein sequence: CASSFAGRGGYTF. The full variable domain, rest sourced from reference TRBV7-2 and TRBJ1-2, is GAGVSQSPSNKVTEKGKDVELRCDPISGHTALYWYRQSLGQGLEFLIYFQGNSAPDKSGLPSDRFSAERTGGSVSTLTIQRTQQEDSAVYLCASSFAGRGGYTFGSGTRLTVV.

This chain joins TRBV7-3 and TRBJ1-5, with TRBD1 identical over 7 bases. CDR3 length equals 17 residues. V dropped 7 bases and J dropped 0; count of bases not matched to a gene: 12. The germline CDR1 and CDR2 sequences are SGHTA and FQGTGA. CDR3 sequence reads: CASTLTRDSYSNQPQHF. CDR3 DNA sequence: TGTGCCAGCACACTGACACGGGACAGTTATAGCAATCAGCCCCAGCATTTT.